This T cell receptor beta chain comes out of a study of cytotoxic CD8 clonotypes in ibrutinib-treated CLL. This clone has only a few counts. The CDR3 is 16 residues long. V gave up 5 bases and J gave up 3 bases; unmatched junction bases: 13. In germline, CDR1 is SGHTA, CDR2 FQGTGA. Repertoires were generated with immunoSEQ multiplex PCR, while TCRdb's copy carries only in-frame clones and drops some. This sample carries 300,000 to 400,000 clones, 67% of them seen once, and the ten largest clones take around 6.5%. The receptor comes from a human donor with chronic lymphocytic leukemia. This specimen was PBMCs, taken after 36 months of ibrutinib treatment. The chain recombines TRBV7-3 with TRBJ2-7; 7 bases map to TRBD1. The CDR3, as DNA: TGTGCCAGCAGCGCCCGTCCCACGGACAGGCACTACGAGCAGTACTTC. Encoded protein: CASSARPTDRHYEQYF. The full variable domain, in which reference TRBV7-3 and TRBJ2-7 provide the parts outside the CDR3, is GAGVSQTPSNKVTEKGKYVELRCDPISGHTALYWYRQSLGQGPEFLIYFQGTGAADDSGLPNDRFFAVRPEGSVSTLKIQRTERGDSAVYLCASSARPTDRHYEQYFGPGTRLTVT.